The present entry profiles one TCR beta chain with its context. The target of this receptor is not known. Nothing much larger sits one base from this clone, and base qualities are not available. The data stem from a study of blood T cell repertoires in COVID-19 (dated by TCRdb to the early 2020s). In the study overall: Samples covering the acute and convalescent phases of COVID-19 were provided by collaborators in the United States, Italy and Spain. The prospective study material was composed of cDNA or gDNA derived from T cells, B-cell-depleted T cells, or PBMCs. Subjects who had been exposed to COVID-19, were actively infected with it, or had recovered from it provided the deeply sampled blood TCRbeta repertoires that made up the dataset. The repertoires were released in a freely available public database meant as a resource for research on the immune response to SARS-CoV-2. The samples were drawn from two sources: the first 160 participants of the ongoing ImmuneRACE study, and fewer than 1,500 subjects contributed by 6 global collaborators. A de-identified subject ID, COVID-19 status, age in years and sex were almost always included in the sample metadata. HLA class I and class II types, where available, came from metadata supplied by the sample provider rather than from assay-based typing.

The CDR3 spans 18 residues, from the cysteine through the phenylalanine. The only DNA kept is the CDR3, 54 bases in frame from the first base. V was cut back by 5 bases and J by 3 bases, leaving a gap of 21 bases between them. CDR1 is given as KGHDR and CDR2 as SFDVKD, both from the germline V gene. The immunoSEQ Assay, a bias-controlled multiplex PCR, was used to amplify TCRbeta CDR3 regions from genomic DNA. The authors' pipeline ran thus. Nucleated cell counts per sample were estimated from amplification of reference gene primers within the assay. Sequence reads were collapsed and filtered to measure the absolute abundance of every unique TCRbeta CDR3 rearrangement. Productive Simpson clonality was computed per sample as the square root of Simpson's diversity index over productive rearrangements. Entries here come from immuneACCESS through TCRdb and include only in-frame sequences with V and J called. Some clones fail to appear in such tables; in the studies checked, an unresolved V gene covers under half of the shortfall, and the cause of the remainder is unknown. V, J and clone size reflect that table, while D and trimming were determined from the DNA. This sample is represented by about 400,000 clones; more than 75% of them were singletons. The ten largest clones capture around 2.9% of the sample.

Each collaborating institution followed its own protocols to collect whole blood in K2EDTA tubes. For TCRbeta analysis, collaborator samples were shipped as frozen whole blood, as isolated PBMCs, or as DNA extracted from either sample type. What the study reported, not specific to this receptor: Clinical and demographic metadata were provided uncurated, with the amount varying by source and participant.

The V and J segments used are TRBV24-1 and TRBJ2-2; the D gene is possibly TRBD1, with 5 bases matching. The sequencing sample was made of peripheral blood. This clonotype was obtained from a human donor in a cohort sampled during active COVID-19. The nucleotide sequence is given as TGTGCCACCAGTGGTCGGAAAAAGCAGGGTGGGGACACCGGGGAGCTGTTTTTT. This is translated as CATSGRKKQGGDTGELFF.